This TCR beta chain comes out of a study of CD8+CD57+ T cells in acquired aplastic anemia. The study, taken as a whole, reports: There were 25 to 35 CD8+ CDR3 sequences that occurred in both patients and controls.

CD8+CD57+ cell expansion had been shown by flow cytometry in patients chosen for sequencing. Genomic DNA templated the TCR beta VDJ and CDR3 profiling. Via MiXCR, TCRdb re-called the reads, giving one row per CDR3 protein. The sample has about 160,000 distinct CDR3 sequences; 40% to 55% are singletons. A remark on this clonotype: The antigen remains unidentified.

This TCR was recovered from a human donor with aplastic anemia. What was sequenced was sorted CD4+, CD8+, or CD8+CD57+ T cells (not recorded which) from PBMCs.

CDR3 region: CASGRGTDTQYF. The CDR3 DNA is TGTGCCAGCGGAAGGGGCACAGATACGCAGTATTTT. This chain connects TRBV7-2 to TRBJ2-3; D not resolved. CDR1 is SGHTA, CDR2 FQGNSA, per germline. Between the trimmed V and J ends, which lost 8 bases and 1 base, there was a span of 7 bases. There are 12 residues in the CDR3.